The clone carrying this T cell receptor beta chain was observed a few times. These data originate in a study of T-cell reconstitution after alpha-beta-depleted transplantation in children. Unique molecular identifiers featured in how the TCRbeta library was prepared. A single record per CDR3 protein comes from TCRdb applying MiXCR to the PCR reads. The table has some 290,000 distinct CDR3 sequences, around 9.6% seen once. This CDR3 region has 17 residues. Trimming stripped 5 bases from V and 9 bases from J, with 23 bases between. Germline-derived CDR1 and CDR2 are SEHNR and FQNEAQ (reference sequence).

This chain connects TRBV7-9 to TRBJ1-6; no reliable D call. The sequence derives from a human donor who donated a stem cell graft to a child with SCID. The sequenced sample was PBMCs from the stem cell graft donor, obtained from the stem cell graft. The CDR3: CASSLLDGLLVPSPLHF. In nucleotides, the CDR3 is TGTGCCAGCAGCCTCCTGGACGGATTATTAGTTCCTTCACCCCTCCACTTT.